This T cell receptor (beta chain) was retrieved from a study of blood T cells in healthy people across ages. From germline, CDR1 is DFQATT and CDR2 SNEGSKA (reference sequence). The CDR3 is 15 amino acids. Next came a second PCR, run for about 6 to 12 cycles, which used a sample-barcoded 5' primer along with a J-beta primer mix. Carrying 12 random nucleotides, a template-switch adaptor labeled each individual cDNA molecule. TCRdb reprocessed the 5' RACE reads via MiXCR and lists one record per CDR3 protein. The sample lists over 450,000 distinct CDR3 sequences, less than 25% seen once, with 8.5% to 9.5% in the top ten. This clonotype was seen more than once but under ten times. These data were also reused for a study on T cells of mothers and their children. As that study records: For related and unrelated pairs alike, thymic selection shapes TCR recombination output similarly. A slight, non-significant increase in overlap was found for related mother-child pairs relative to unrelated pairs.

The source material was blood. The rearrangement joins TRBV20-1 to TRBJ2-5; the match to TRBD1 covers 7 bases. The J call may be faulty, since TRBJ2-7 better matches the DNA end. The receptor comes from a boy younger than 18 in good health. In DNA form, the CDR3 reads TGCAGTGCTAGTGGGAACAGGGGACATACTTACGAGCAGTACTTC. This sequence encodes CSASGNRGHTYEQYF.